This TCR beta chain originates from a study of shared clonotypes between healthy human individuals. CDR3 length equals 14 residues. CDR1 is MNHEY and CDR2 is SMNVEV in the germline V gene (reference sequence). V lost 7 bases and J 1 base, leaving 10 bases between the germline ends. Study outcomes and limitations: A handful of donors shared approximately 5% of their naive CD4 clonotypes. Non-shared clonotypes were found to have lower generation probabilities than the clonotypes that were shared by all four of the sorted-subset donors.

Comment on this clone: What it recognizes is unknown.

Genomic DNA per cell subset filled all wells of several immunoSEQ plates. The method was immunoSEQ multiplex PCR; TCRdb's version includes in-frame clones alone and lacks a portion of them. The sample contains about 980,000 clones, about three quarters of which appear only once. The sequencing sample was made of memory CD4+ T cells sorted from blood. Subset indicated: CD45RA-negative fraction. This receptor was identified in a man aged 18 to 30 in good health. The V gene is TRBV27, the J gene TRBJ2-2; D tentatively fits TRBD1 or TRBD2 (6 bases each). The CDR3 DNA is TGTGCCAGCAACGGGGGCAGGAACACCGGGGAGCTGTTTTTT. It translates to CASNGGRNTGELFF.